A selection of T cell receptor beta chains follows, all from one sample in a study of OX40 agonist ivuxolimab in advanced cancers. TCRdb's table, derived via immunoSEQ multiplex PCR, lists solely in-frame clones and lacks some. The sample lists some 37,000 clones, about 81% occurring once. Sequenced material: CD4+ or CD8+ T cells sorted from blood, taken in a trial of the OX40 agonist ivuxolimab. The receptors were gathered from an adult with an advanced solid tumor such as melanoma, head and neck, liver or kidney cancer. CDR3s include the opening cysteine and the closing phenylalanine or tryptophan. A D gene is named only where the DNA matches it firmly. Clone size is shown for a subset of rows, as once, few, many or a class of expanded clone.

>TRBD1|NA|TRBJ2-5|TRBV5-1
TGCGCCAGCACCAGGGGGACAGGTCGAGGAGAGACCCAGTACTTC
CASTRGTGRGETQYF
>TRBD2|once|TRBJ2-1|TRBV18
TGTGCCAGCTCACCAGGGGGGGCCTACAATGAGCAGTTCTTC
CASSPGGAYNEQFF
>NA|NA|TRBJ2-3|TRBV30
TGTGCCTGGAGTGTAGGGTTGGGGGGCACAGATACGCAGTATTTT
CAWSVGLGGTDTQYF
>NA|NA|TRBJ1-6|TRBV6-5
TGTGCCAGCAGTGATGGGGGCGGGAGTTCACCCCTCCACTTT
CASSDGGGSSPLHF
>NA|NA|TRBJ2-7|TRBV28
TGTGCCAGCAGAGACCGGTGGGAGCAGTACTTC
CASRDRWEQYF
>NA|NA|TRBJ2-5|TRBV30
TGTGCCTGGAGTGTAGGTAGGAGGGTGGAGACCCAGTACTTC
CAWSVGRRVETQYF
>TRBD2|NA|TRBJ2-3|TRBV7-2
TGTGCCAGCAGCTCCCGGGGGGGTTACACAGATACGCAGTATTTT
CASSSRGGYTDTQYF
>NA|few|TRBJ1-1|TRBV19
TGTGCCAGAGAAAGGGCTGAAGCTTTCTTT
CARERAEAFF
>NA|NA|TRBJ2-1|TRBV2
TGTGCCAGCAGTGTGTGGGAATACAATGAGCAGTTCTTC
CASSVWEYNEQFF
>NA|NA|TRBJ2-1|TRBV5-1
TGCGCCAGCAGCTTAACAAGTACCTACAATGAGCAGTTCTTC
CASSLTSTYNEQFF
>NA|NA|TRBJ2-7|TRBV13
TGTGCCAGCAGTTGGGAGCGCTACGAGCAGTACTTC
CASSWERYEQYF
>TRBD1|NA|TRBJ2-7|TRBV18
TGTGCCAGCTTCCGGGACAGGGGATACGAGCAGTACTTC
CASFRDRGYEQYF
>TRBD2|NA|TRBJ2-3|TRBV29-1
TGCAGCGTTGGTGTCGGGAGGTCCACAGATACGCAGTATTTT
CSVGVGRSTDTQYF
>NA|NA|TRBJ1-1|TRBV19
TGTGCCAGTAGTATGGGTGAAGGGGACGCTTTCTTT
CASSMGEGDAFF
>TRBD2|NA|TRBJ2-1|TRBV11-3
TGTGCCAGCAGCTTAGCGGCGGGAGCGGGGAATGAGCAGTTCTTC
CASSLAAGAGNEQFF
>NA|NA|TRBJ1-2|TRBV9
TGTGCCAGCAGCGTAGGGGCCAGGGATGGTGGCTACACCTTC
CASSVGARDGGYTF
>TRBD1|NA|TRBJ1-6|TRBV7-2
TGTGCCAGCAGCCCGGACAGGACAAATTCACCCCTCCACTTT
CASSPDRTNSPLHF
>TRBD1|NA|TRBJ1-2|TRBV6-6
TGTGCCAGCAGTCCCGGGACAGCATCCTATGGCTACACCTTC
CASSPGTASYGYTF
>NA|NA|TRBJ1-1|TRBV6-5
TGTGCCAGCACCGACAGCACGAACACTGAAGCTTTCTTT
CASTDSTNTEAFF
>NA|NA|TRBJ2-2|TRBV7-3
TGTGCCAGCGCCTCTGGGGGTCGTGTCACCGGGGAGCTGTTTTTT
CASASGGRVTGELFF
>TRBD2|NA|TRBJ2-1|TRBV5-1
TGCGCCAGCAGCTCCCGTGCACTAGCGGGGTACCAGCTCTACAATGAGCAGTTCTTC
CASSSRALAGYQLYNEQFF
>NA|once|TRBJ2-3|TRBV9
TGTGCCAGCAACCTAGGATGGGTCACAGATACGCAGTATTTT
CASNLGWVTDTQYF